Included here is one T cell receptor (beta chain) sequence, with context. Method: immunoSEQ multiplex PCR; TCRdb's copy keeps in-frame clones and lacks some. The data show about 230,000 clones, over 70% seen once. The entry originates in a study of blood T cell repertoires in COVID-19. CDR3 length: 14 amino acids. Losses at the gene ends were 6 bases for V and 6 bases for J; bases not matched to a gene: 10. Germline V lookup: CDR1 SQVTM, CDR2 ANQGSEA. Sequences were obtained from peripheral blood. This TCR came from a woman of 80 years or more with acute or convalescent COVID-19. J is TRBJ1-2 and V is TRBV29-1; 10 bases fit TRBD1. The CDR3: CSVTPMTGGDGYTF. Here the CDR3 DNA reads TGCAGCGTCACTCCTATGACAGGGGGCGATGGCTACACCTTC.